The text below deals with one T cell receptor beta chain. CDR1 WSHSY and CDR2 SAAADI come from the germline V gene. Trimming took 10 bases from V and 6 from J; bases not matched to a gene: 6. The CDR3 covers 13 residues. In the original workflow: Scientists estimated how many nucleated cells there were by amplifying reference gene primers. Sequencing was performed with immunoSEQ multiplex PCR; in TCRdb, only in-frame clones are kept and a portion is missing. V, J and clone size are those of that table, while D and trimming were read from the DNA. There are around 94,000 clones in the sample; around 80% occur only once, and 9.8% lies in the top ten. The sample originates from a study of blood T cell repertoires in COVID-19. About the study: The United States, Italy and Spain supplied acute and convalescent COVID-19 samples. The cDNA or gDNA used as material had been derived from T cells, B-cell-depleted T cells, or PBMCs.

This receptor was obtained from a man aged 55 to 70 with active or convalescent COVID-19. The V gene is TRBV10-2, the J gene TRBJ1-5; TRBD1 aligns across 10 bases. Sequenced input: peripheral blood. The DNA for the CDR3 is TGCGCCACTTGGACAGGGGGATCTCAGCCCCAGCATTTT. Its protein is CATWTGGSQPQHF.